This TCR beta chain was recovered during a study of blood T cell repertoires in COVID-19. Study information: Both acute and convalescent COVID-19 samples were obtained from the United States, Italy and Spain.

In the source study's methods: The authors estimated nucleated cell counts from reference gene primer amplification. Only in-frame clones appear in the TCRdb table, and some are missing; sequencing was by immunoSEQ multiplex PCR. D and trimming come from the DNA, and the V and J calls and clone size come from that table. The sample lists roughly 340,000 clones, 70% to 90% seen once, with under 4% in the top ten. The receptor was derived from a woman aged 25-40 years with COVID-19, enrolled during active disease. Sequenced input: peripheral blood.

The CDR3 coding sequence is TGTGCCAGCAGTGGGGGGCCCGGGACAGCTGATTCACCCCTCCACTTT. Translation: CASSGGPGTADSPLHF. The chain carries TRBV28 and TRBJ1-6, with 7 bases that match TRBD1. V dropped 5 bases and J dropped 8; count of bases not matched to a gene: 12. Per germline, CDR1 MDHEN and CDR2 SYDVKM. The CDR3 covers 16 residues.